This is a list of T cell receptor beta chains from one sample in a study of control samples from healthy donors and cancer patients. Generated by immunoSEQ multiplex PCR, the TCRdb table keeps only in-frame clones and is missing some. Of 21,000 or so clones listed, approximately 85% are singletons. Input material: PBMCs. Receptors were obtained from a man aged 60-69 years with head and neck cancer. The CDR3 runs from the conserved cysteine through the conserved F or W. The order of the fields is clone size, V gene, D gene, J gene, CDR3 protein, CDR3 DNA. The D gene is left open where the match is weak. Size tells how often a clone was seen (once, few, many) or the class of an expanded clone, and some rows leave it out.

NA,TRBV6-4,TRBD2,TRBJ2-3,CASSDSRTSDTDTQYF,TGTGCCAGCAGTGACTCTCGGACTAGCGATACAGATACGCAGTATTTT
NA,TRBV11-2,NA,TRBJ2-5,CASSLNLVGETRYF,TGTGCCAGCAGCTTAAATCTAGTAGGAGAGACCCGGTACTTC
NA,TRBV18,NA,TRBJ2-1,CASSPGSTGYNEQFF,TGTGCCAGCTCCCCCGGATCAACAGGGTACAATGAGCAGTTCTTC
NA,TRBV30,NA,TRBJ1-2,CAWSVLAYGYTF,TGTGCCTGGAGTGTACTTGCTTATGGCTACACCTTC
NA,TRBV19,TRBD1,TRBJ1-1,CASKGQGARVTEAFF,TGTGCCAGTAAAGGACAGGGGGCGAGGGTCACTGAAGCTTTCTTT
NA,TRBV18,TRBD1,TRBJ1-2,CASSPPRGGEGYTF,TGTGCCAGCTCTCCCCCCCGAGGGGGCGAAGGCTACACCTTC
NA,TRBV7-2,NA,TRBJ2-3,CASRSTSTDTQYF,TGTGCCAGCAGGTCGACTAGCACAGATACGCAGTATTTT
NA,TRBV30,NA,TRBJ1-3,CAWSPPASGVNTIYF,TGTGCCTGGAGTCCCCCTGCGTCGGGAGTAAACACCATATATTTT
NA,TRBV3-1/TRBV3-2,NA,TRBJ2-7,CASSLGGYEQYF,TGTGCCAGCAGCCTCGGGGGATACGAGCAGTACTTC
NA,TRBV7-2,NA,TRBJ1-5,CASSSSGSNQPQHF,TGTGCCAGCAGCTCCTCGGGGAGCAATCAGCCCCAGCATTTT
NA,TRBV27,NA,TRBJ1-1,CASSPTSDSTEAFF,TGTGCCAGCAGTCCGACATCCGATAGCACTGAAGCTTTCTTT
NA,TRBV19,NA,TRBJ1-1,CASSKQGNTEAFF,TGTGCCAGTAGTAAACAGGGGAACACTGAAGCTTTCTTT
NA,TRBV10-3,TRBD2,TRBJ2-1,CAIRDSGSGNEQFF,TGTGCCATCAGGGATAGCGGGAGCGGAAATGAGCAGTTCTTC
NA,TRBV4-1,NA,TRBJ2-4,CASSQDPVLGDIQYF,TGCGCCAGCAGCCAAGATCCGGTCCTGGGGGACATTCAGTACTTC
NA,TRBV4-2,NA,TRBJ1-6,CASSQDIAGSSPLHF,TGTGCCAGCAGCCAAGATATCGCAGGGAGCTCACCCCTCCACTTT
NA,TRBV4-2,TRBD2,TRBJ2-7,CASSQGQLAPYEQYF,TGTGCCAGCAGCCAAGGTCAACTAGCGCCGTACGAGCAGTACTTC
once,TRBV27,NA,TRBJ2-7,CASSPSGGDRDPYEQYF,TGTGCCAGCAGTCCCTCCGGGGGGGACAGGGACCCCTACGAGCAGTACTTC
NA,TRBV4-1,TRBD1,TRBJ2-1,CASSLFSGQGSSYNEQFF,TGCGCCAGCAGCCTTTTTTCGGGACAGGGAAGCTCCTACAATGAGCAGTTCTTC
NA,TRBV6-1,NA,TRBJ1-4,CASSEWAGVSDRLFF,TGTGCCAGCAGTGAATGGGCCGGGGTTTCCGATCGGCTGTTTTTT
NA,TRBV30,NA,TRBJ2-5,CAWSDQGEAQYF,TGTGCCTGGAGCGACCAGGGGGAGGCCCAGTACTTC
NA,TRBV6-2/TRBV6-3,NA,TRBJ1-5,CASTPRSGASNQPQHF,TGTGCCAGCACCCCCAGGTCAGGGGCCAGCAATCAGCCCCAGCATTTT
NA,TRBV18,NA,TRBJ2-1,CASSADSSNEQFF,TGTGCCAGCTCAGCGGACAGTTCGAATGAGCAGTTCTTC
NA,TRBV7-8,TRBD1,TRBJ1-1,CASSMYRGFTEAFF,TGTGCCAGCAGCATGTACAGGGGGTTCACTGAAGCTTTCTTT
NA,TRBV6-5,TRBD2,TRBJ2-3,CASSLEGGVNTQYF,TGTGCCAGCAGTTTGGAGGGAGGGGTAAATACGCAGTATTTT
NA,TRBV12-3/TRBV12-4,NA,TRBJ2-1,CASLRSYNEQFF,TGTGCCTCTCTACGGTCCTACAATGAGCAGTTCTTC
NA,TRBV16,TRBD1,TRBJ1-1,CASSLWTGNTEAFF,TGTGCCAGCAGCCTTTGGACAGGGAACACTGAAGCTTTCTTT
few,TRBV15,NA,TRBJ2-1,CATSRDRTTVNEQFF,TGTGCCACCAGCAGAGATCGCACAACTGTCAATGAGCAGTTCTTC
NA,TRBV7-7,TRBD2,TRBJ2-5,CASSKGGDQETQYF,TGTGCCAGCAGCAAGGGAGGGGACCAAGAGACCCAGTACTTC
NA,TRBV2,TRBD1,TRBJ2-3,CASSETGEGTDTQYF,TGTGCCAGCAGTGAGACAGGGGAGGGCACAGATACGCAGTATTTT
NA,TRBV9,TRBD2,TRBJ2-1,CATSSGGEPYNEQFF,TGTGCCACCTCCTCGGGGGGGGAACCCTACAATGAGCAGTTCTTC
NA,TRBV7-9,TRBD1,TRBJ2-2,CASSHTGANTGELFF,TGTGCCAGCAGCCATACAGGGGCGAACACCGGGGAGCTGTTTTTT
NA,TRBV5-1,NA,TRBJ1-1,CASSLSGADTEAFF,TGCGCCAGCAGCTTGTCCGGGGCCGACACTGAAGCTTTCTTT
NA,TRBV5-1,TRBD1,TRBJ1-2,CASSFQGAEHGYTF,TGCGCCAGCAGCTTTCAGGGGGCGGAACATGGCTACACCTTC
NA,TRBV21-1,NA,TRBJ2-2,CASSRLSGPHGELFF,TGTGCCAGCAGCAGGTTGAGCGGACCTCACGGGGAGCTGTTTTTT
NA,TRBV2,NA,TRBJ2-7,CASSEGLHYEQYF,TGTGCCAGCAGTGAAGGACTCCACTACGAGCAGTACTTC
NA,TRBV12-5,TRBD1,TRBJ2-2,CASGFLLSRDSPHGELFF,TGTGCTAGTGGTTTCCTCCTGTCCCGGGACAGTCCTCACGGGGAGCTGTTTTTT
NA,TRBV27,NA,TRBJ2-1,CASSFSSIMETYNEQFF,TGTGCCAGCAGTTTTTCCTCGATAATGGAGACCTACAATGAGCAGTTCTTC
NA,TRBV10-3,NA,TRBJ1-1,CAISEGNTEAFF,TGTGCCATCAGTGAAGGGAACACTGAAGCTTTCTTT
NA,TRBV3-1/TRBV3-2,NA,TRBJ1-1,CASSPERRGLRNTEAFF,TGTGCCAGCAGCCCGGAGAGGAGGGGTCTCAGAAACACTGAAGCTTTCTTT
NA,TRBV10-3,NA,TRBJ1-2,CANSPGTPASGYTF,TGTGCCAACAGCCCCGGGACCCCTGCGAGTGGCTACACCTTC
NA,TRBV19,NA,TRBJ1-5,CASSPRGENQPQHF,TGTGCCAGTAGTCCGCGGGGGGAGAATCAGCCCCAGCATTTT
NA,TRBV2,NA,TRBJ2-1,CASSGASEQFF,TGTGCCAGCTCGGGGGCCAGTGAGCAGTTCTTC
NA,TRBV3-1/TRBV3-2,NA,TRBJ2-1,CASSPPVTYEQFF,TGTGCCAGCAGCCCCCCAGTAACCTATGAGCAGTTCTTC
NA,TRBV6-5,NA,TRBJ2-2,CASSYSRGRGTGELFF,TGTGCCAGCAGTTACTCCAGGGGCCGAGGCACCGGGGAGCTGTTTTTT
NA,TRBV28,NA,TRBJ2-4,CASSLPNGDIQYF,TGTGCCAGCAGCCTCCCAAACGGGGACATTCAGTACTTC
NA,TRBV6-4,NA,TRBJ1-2,CASTLRVRDYGYTF,TGTGCCAGCACCCTAAGGGTTCGCGACTATGGCTACACCTTC
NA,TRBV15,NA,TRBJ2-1,CATSRDPGSSMEQFF,TGTGCCACCAGCAGAGATCCTGGCTCTTCAATGGAGCAGTTCTTC
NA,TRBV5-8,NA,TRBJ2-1,CASSPTFYNEQFF,TGTGCCAGCAGCCCGACATTTTACAATGAGCAGTTCTTC
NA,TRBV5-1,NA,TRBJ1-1,CASSIWGEMNTEAFF,TGCGCCAGCAGCATATGGGGAGAAATGAACACTGAAGCTTTCTTT
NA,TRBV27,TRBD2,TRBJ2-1,CASSAGTSGSNEQFF,TGTGCCAGCAGTGCCGGGACTAGCGGGAGCAATGAGCAGTTCTTC
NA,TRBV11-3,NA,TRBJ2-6,CASSFREANVLTF,TGTGCCAGCAGCTTCCGGGAGGCCAACGTCCTGACTTTC
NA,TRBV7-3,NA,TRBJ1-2,CASSLGTGSNYGYTF,TGTGCCAGCAGCTTGGGGACGGGCTCTAACTATGGCTACACCTTC
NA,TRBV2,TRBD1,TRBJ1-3,CASSLGQGSAGNTIYF,TGTGCCAGCAGTCTGGGACAGGGATCGGCTGGAAACACCATATATTTT